This record looks at one T cell receptor (beta chain) sequence and its context. The CDR3 consists of 14 residues. Germline CDR1 is SGHRS and CDR2 is YFSETQ. Researchers used around 3,400 ng of total RNA for each TCR library. TCRdb reworked the 5' RACE reads into one entry per CDR3 protein, no DNA. The sample has 300,000 to 450,000 distinct CDR3 sequences. The sample comes from a study of monozygotic twins with inflammatory bowel disease. The gene calls are TRBV5-1 and TRBJ2-1; without DNA, the TCRdb call of TRBD2 cannot be checked. This receptor was obtained from a human donor with ulcerative colitis or Crohn's disease, or a healthy co-twin of an affected twin (not recorded which). The specimen sequenced was blood. The CDR3 sequence: CASSLDSGYNEQFF.